This T cell receptor beta chain was profiled in a study of cytomegalovirus exposure and HLA in healthy donors. At the level of the study: Among approximately 390 genotyped donors, around 80% fell in the Caucasian-associated ancestry cluster. Study-wide points: Whilst most TCR sequences proved rare, a subset of public TCRs occurred across many donors. In a later analysis, V- and J-gene trimming of beta chains associated with a DCLRE1C missense variant, replicated independently. Overall, 164 TCR beta chains were annotated as cytomegalovirus-associated.

It was with 60 Vbeta and 13 Jbeta primers that the PCR ran. TCRdb's copy holds only in-frame clones and misses some; the assay was immunoSEQ multiplex PCR. The sample includes roughly 130,000 clones, roughly 80% of them seen just once. About this clone itself: What it binds is not known.

Germline CDR1 MGHRA, CDR2 YSYEKL. The V gene end was trimmed by 1 base and the J gene end by 7 bases; junction bases not matched to a gene: 9. The CDR3 has 17 residues. The specimen was PBMCs. The V and J genes are TRBV4-1 and TRBJ1-6; 8 nucleotides match TRBD1. The source of this sequence is a young man in good health and CMV-seronegative. The CDR3 DNA is TGCGCCAGCAGCCAAGTGGACAGGGCCAGCTGGAATTCACCCCTCCACTTT. Residues: CASSQVDRASWNSPLHF.